This T cell receptor (beta chain) was sequenced in a study of CD8 T cells in ankylosing spondylitis. TCRdb re-derived calls from the 5' RACE reads in MiXCR, one entry per CDR3 protein. The sample has some 200,000 distinct CDR3 sequences; roughly 12% are singletons. Germline-derived CDR1 and CDR2 are GTSNPN and SVGIG (reference sequence). The CDR3 covers 16 residues. V shed 0 bases and J shed 7 bases, with 16 bases lying between them. This receptor was identified in a male donor with ankylosing spondylitis or in good health (not recorded which). Sequencing was done on a sample of blood, either unsorted or a sorted T cell fraction (not recorded which). The rearrangement uses TRBV30 and TRBJ1-6; TRBD1 is a possible D gene (6 bases). The chain's CDR3 is CAWSVGTTPGNSPLHF. CDR3 bases: TGTGCCTGGAGTGTCGGGACAACCCCTGGAAATTCACCCCTCCACTTT.